This TCR beta chain was found in a study of T cells after posttransplantation cyclophosphamide. Study results and limitations: Donor-recipient repertoire similarity was low at 1-2 months, rising over year one. After PTCy, TRB diversity resembled that of CNI/methotrexate controls.

Repertoires were generated with immunoSEQ multiplex PCR, while TCRdb's copy carries only in-frame clones and drops some. The sample contains some 40,000 clones, none of them singletons. This clone has at least ten counts. The antigen remains undetermined. V lost 0 bases to trimming and J lost 3 bases; unmatched junction nucleotides: 0. The germline V gene encodes CDR1 SGHVS and CDR2 FNYEAQ. The CDR3 contains 14 residues. The sample consisted of PBMCs. The receptor was isolated from a man aged 45-65 years in good health, CMV-negative, and a related stem cell transplant donor. The chain uses TRBV7-6 and TRBJ2-3; 7 nucleotides match TRBD2. CDR3: CASSLAGGTDTQYF. DNA of the CDR3: TGTGCCAGCAGCTTAGCGGGGGGGACAGATACGCAGTATTTT.